This paragraph covers one T cell receptor beta chain sequence. Its matching antigen is unknown. The data stem from a study of cytomegalovirus exposure and HLA in healthy donors. Study-level findings and limits: The dataset shows that most TCR sequences were rare, while some public TCRs occurred in many donors. In a later analysis, a missense DCLRE1C variant was linked to TCR beta V- and J-gene trimming. In a later analysis, HLA-associated beta chains showed higher expansion and lower generation probabilities than comparable chains.

A multiplex PCR was run with 60 Vbeta primers and 13 Jbeta primers. Data came from immunoSEQ multiplex PCR; TCRdb stores just in-frame clones and leaves some out. The sample lists 150,000 or so clones; around 75% were seen once. The CDR3 length is 16 residues. The V end was cut by 2 bases, the J end by 0 bases, with 11 bases between. In germline, CDR1 is MDHEN, CDR2 SYDVKM. This chain links TRBV28 with TRBJ1-5; perhaps TRBD1 as D (6 bases). This TCR came from a man aged 40-55 years in good health and CMV-seronegative. Sequenced material: PBMCs. The CDR3, as DNA: TGTGCCAGCAGTTTAAGTCCCAGGGGTAGCAATCAGCCCCAGCATTTT. Amino acid sequence: CASSLSPRGSNQPQHF.